A selection of T cell receptor beta chains follows, all from one sample in a study of cytomegalovirus exposure and HLA in healthy donors. The method was immunoSEQ multiplex PCR; TCRdb's version includes in-frame clones alone and lacks a portion of them. The sample table sets out approximately 140,000 clones. Specimen: PBMCs. Receptors originate from a woman aged 50 to 60 in good health and CMV-seronegative. Each CDR3 is given with its conserved first and last residue. D genes are given only for firm matches.

J gene | V gene | D gene | CDR3 protein | CDR3 DNA
TRBJ2-7 | TRBV18 | TRBD2 | CASSQSGLAGGYEQYF | TGTGCCAGCTCACAGTCGGGACTAGCGGGAGGGTACGAGCAGTACTTC
TRBJ1-6 | TRBV5-8 | TRBD1 | CASSARTGYNSPLHF | TGTGCCAGCAGCGCCCGGACAGGGTATAATTCACCCCTCCACTTT
TRBJ2-2 | TRBV5-1 | TRBD1 | CASSQDREGFRLFF | TGCGCCAGCAGCCAGGACAGGGAAGGATTTAGGCTGTTTTTT
TRBJ2-1 | TRBV7-7 | TRBD1 | CASSLDDSGTGDNEQFF | TGTGCTAGCAGCTTAGACGATTCCGGGACAGGGGATAATGAGCAGTTCTTC
TRBJ2-7 | TRBV7-3 | - | CASSPDSGSYEQYF | TGTGCCAGCAGCCCCGACAGTGGTTCCTACGAGCAGTACTTC
TRBJ2-1 | TRBV7-6 | TRBD2 | CASSHIREGEQFF | TGTGCCAGCAGCCATATCAGGGAGGGTGAGCAGTTCTTC
TRBJ2-7 | TRBV2 | - | CASFLVDRGVYEQYF | TGTGCCAGCTTCCTCGTCGACCGCGGAGTCTACGAGCAGTACTTC
TRBJ1-4 | TRBV7-3 | - | CASSLDAASNEKLFF | TGTGCCAGCAGCTTAGATGCAGCGTCTAATGAAAAACTGTTTTTT
TRBJ2-6 | TRBV4-2 | TRBD2 | CASSAGRAGGLISGANVLTF | TGTGCCAGCAGCGCCGGTCGAGCGGGGGGGCTGATCTCTGGGGCCAACGTCCTGACTTTC
TRBJ2-1 | TRBV11-2 | - | CASSLAPAGYNEQFF | TGTGCCAGCAGCTTGGCCCCCGCGGGATACAATGAGCAGTTCTTC
TRBJ2-2 | TRBV7-2 | - | CASSQTGSGAGELFF | TGTGCCAGCAGCCAGACAGGATCTGGGGCCGGGGAGCTGTTTTTT
TRBJ2-5 | TRBV2 | - | CAIRRNLGETQYF | TGTGCCATCCGGAGGAACCTGGGAGAGACCCAGTACTTC